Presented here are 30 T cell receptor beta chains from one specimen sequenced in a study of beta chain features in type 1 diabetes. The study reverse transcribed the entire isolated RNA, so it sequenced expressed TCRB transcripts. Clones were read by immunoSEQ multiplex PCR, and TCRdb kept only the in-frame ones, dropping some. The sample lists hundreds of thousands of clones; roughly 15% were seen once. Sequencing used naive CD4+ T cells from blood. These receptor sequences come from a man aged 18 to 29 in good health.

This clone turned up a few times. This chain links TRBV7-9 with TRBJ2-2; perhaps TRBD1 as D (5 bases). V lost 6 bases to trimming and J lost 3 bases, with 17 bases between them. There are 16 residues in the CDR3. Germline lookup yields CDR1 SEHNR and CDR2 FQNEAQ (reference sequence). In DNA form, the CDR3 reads TGTGCCAGCAGACGTGCAGGGTCCCGAGACACCGGGGAGCTGTTTTTT. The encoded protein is CASRRAGSRDTGELFF. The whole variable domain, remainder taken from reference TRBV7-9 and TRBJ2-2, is DTGVSQNPRHKITKRGQNVTFRCDPISEHNRLYWYRQTLGQGPEFLTYFQNEAQLEKSRLLSDRFSAERPKGSFSTLEIQRTEQGDSAMYLCASRRAGSRDTGELFFGEGSRLTVL.

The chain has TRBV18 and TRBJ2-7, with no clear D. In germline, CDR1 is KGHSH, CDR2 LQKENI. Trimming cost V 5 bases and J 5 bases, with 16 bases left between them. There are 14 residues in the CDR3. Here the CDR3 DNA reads TGTGCCAGCTCATTACGGTTTAGGCCAGACGAGCAGTACTTC. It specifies CASSLRFRPDEQYF.

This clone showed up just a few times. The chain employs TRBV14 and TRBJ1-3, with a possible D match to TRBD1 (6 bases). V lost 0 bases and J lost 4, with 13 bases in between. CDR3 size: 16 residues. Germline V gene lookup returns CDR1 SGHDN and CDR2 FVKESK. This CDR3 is CASSQDRTAWGNTIYF. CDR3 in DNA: TGTGCCAGCAGCCAAGACCGGACAGCTTGGGGAAACACCATATATTTT.

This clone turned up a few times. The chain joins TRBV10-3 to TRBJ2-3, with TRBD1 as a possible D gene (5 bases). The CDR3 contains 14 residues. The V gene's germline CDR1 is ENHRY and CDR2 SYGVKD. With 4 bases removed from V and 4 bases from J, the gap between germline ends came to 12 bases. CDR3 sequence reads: CAISAQAPPDTQYF. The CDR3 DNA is TGTGCCATCAGTGCACAGGCGCCCCCAGATACGCAGTATTTT.

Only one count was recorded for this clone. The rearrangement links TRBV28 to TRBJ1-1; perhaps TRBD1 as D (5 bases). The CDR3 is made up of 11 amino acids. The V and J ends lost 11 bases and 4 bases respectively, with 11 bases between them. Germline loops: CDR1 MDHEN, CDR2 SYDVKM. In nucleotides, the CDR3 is TGTGCCGGGTCAGGGCCCACTGAAGCTTTCTTT. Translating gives CAGSGPTEAFF.

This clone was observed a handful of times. The CDR3 region has the DNA TGTGCCAGCAGCTTAGGAGGAGTTGTCTACGAGCAGTACTTC. Translating it yields CASSLGGVVYEQYF. The V and J genes are TRBV7-2 and TRBJ2-7; no clear D. Germline V lookup: CDR1 SGHTA, CDR2 FQGNSA. The V and J ends lost 1 base and 3 bases respectively, with 10 bases between them. The CDR3 length is 14 residues.

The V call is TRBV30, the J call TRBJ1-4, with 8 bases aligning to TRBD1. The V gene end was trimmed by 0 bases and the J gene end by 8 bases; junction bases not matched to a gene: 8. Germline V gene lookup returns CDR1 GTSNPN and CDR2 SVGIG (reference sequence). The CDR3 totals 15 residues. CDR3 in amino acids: CAWSVGGTGREKLFF. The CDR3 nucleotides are TGTGCCTGGAGTGTAGGTGGGACAGGCCGGGAAAAACTGTTTTTT.

In DNA form, the CDR3 reads TGTGCCATCATTCCTAATGGGGGCTATGGCTACACCTTC. Translation gives CAIIPNGGYGYTF. The chain recombines TRBV10-3 with TRBJ1-2, with D possibly TRBD1 on 5 matching bases. The V and J ends lost 7 bases and 4 bases respectively, with 13 bases between them. Per germline, CDR1 ENHRY and CDR2 SYGVKD. The CDR3 totals 13 residues.

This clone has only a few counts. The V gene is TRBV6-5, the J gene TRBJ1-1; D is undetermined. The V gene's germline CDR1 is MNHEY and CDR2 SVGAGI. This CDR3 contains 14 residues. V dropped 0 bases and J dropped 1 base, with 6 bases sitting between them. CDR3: CASSYSLKNTEAFF. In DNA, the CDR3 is TGTGCCAGCAGTTACTCGTTAAAGAACACTGAAGCTTTCTTT.

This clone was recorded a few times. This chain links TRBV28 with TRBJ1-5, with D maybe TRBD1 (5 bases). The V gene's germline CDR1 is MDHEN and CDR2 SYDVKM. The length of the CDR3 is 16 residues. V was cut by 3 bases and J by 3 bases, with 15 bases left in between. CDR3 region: CASSLGGAITNQPQHF. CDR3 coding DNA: TGTGCCAGCAGTTTGGGAGGGGCTATCACCAATCAGCCCCAGCATTTT.

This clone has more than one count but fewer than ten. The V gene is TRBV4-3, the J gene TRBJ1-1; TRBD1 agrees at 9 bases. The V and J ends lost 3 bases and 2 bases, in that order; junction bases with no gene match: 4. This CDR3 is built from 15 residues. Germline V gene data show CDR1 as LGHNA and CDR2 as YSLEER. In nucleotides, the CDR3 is TGCGCCAGCAGCCATCTGACAGGGGGAAACACTGAAGCTTTCTTT. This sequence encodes CASSHLTGGNTEAFF.

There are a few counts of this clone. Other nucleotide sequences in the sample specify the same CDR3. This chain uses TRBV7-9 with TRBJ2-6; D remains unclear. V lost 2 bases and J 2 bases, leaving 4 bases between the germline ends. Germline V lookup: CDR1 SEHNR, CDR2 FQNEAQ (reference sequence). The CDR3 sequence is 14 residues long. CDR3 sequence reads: CASSLTPGANVLTF. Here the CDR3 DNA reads TGTGCCAGCAGCTTAACCCCTGGGGCCAACGTCCTGACTTTC.

CDR3 region: CASCNPRDRGHYGYTF. In DNA form, the CDR3 reads TGTGCCAGCTGCAATCCCCGGGACAGGGGGCACTATGGCTACACCTTC. This chain uses TRBV28 with TRBJ1-2; 12 bases line up with TRBD1. The CDR3 has 16 residues. Germline loops: CDR1 MDHEN, CDR2 SYDVKM. Losses at the gene ends were 8 bases for V and 3 bases for J; bases not matched to a gene: 10.

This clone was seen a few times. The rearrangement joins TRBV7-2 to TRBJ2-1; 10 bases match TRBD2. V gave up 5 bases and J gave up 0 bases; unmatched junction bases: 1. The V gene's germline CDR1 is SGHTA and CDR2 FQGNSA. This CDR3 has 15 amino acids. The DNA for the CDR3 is TGTGCCAGCAGCCGGACTAGCGGCTCCTACAATGAGCAGTTCTTC. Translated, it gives CASSRTSGSYNEQFF.

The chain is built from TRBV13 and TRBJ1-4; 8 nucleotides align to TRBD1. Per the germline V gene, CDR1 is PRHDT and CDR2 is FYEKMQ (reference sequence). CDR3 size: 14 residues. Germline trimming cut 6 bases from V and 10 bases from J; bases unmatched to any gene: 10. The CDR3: CASRATGDRGKLFF. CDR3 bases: TGTGCCAGCAGGGCGACAGGGGATCGTGGAAAACTGTTTTTT.

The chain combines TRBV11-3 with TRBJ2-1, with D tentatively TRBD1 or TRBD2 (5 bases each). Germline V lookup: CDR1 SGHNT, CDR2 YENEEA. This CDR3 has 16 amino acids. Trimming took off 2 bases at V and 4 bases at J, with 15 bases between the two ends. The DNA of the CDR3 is TGTGCCAGCAGCTTATTGTGGGGACGCGATTACAATGAGCAGTTCTTC. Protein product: CASSLLWGRDYNEQFF. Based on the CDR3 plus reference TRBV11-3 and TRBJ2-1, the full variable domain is EAGVVQSPRYKIIEKKQPVAFWCNPISGHNTLYWYLQNLGQGPELLIRYENEEAVDDSQLPKDRFSAERLKGVDSTLKIQPAELGDSAVYLCASSLLWGRDYNEQFFGPGTRLTVL.

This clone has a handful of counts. In nucleotides, the CDR3 is TGTGCCAGCAGTGGTACCGGGGAGCTGTTTTTT. Its translation is CASSGTGELFF. V and J are TRBV25-1 and TRBJ2-2; no reliable D call. Per germline, CDR1 MGHDK and CDR2 SYGVNS. The CDR3 has 11 amino acids. V was shortened by 4 bases and J by 5 bases, with 2 bases between the two germline ends.

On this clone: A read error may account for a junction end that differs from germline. DNA for the CDR3: TGTGCCACCAGGAGAGGAGGGCAAACCTTCTCCTACGAGCAGTACTTC. Residues: CATRRGGQTFSYEQYF. This sequence joins TRBV15 and TRBJ2-7; possible D gene TRBD2, 6 bases. The CDR3 totals 16 residues. CDR1 is LNHNV, CDR2 YYDKDF, per germline (reference sequence).

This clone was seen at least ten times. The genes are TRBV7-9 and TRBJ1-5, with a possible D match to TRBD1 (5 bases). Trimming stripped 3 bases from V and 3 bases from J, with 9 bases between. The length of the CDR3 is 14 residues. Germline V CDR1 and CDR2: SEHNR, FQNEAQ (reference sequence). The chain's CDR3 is CASSFGGINQPQHF. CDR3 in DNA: TGTGCCAGCAGCTTTGGGGGAATCAATCAGCCCCAGCATTTT.

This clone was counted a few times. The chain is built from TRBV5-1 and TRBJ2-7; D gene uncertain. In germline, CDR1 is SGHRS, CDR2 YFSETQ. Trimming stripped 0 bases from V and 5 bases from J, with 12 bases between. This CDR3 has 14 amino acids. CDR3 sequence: CASSLGSQGNEQYF. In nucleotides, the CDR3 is TGCGCCAGCAGCTTGGGCTCCCAAGGGAACGAGCAGTACTTC.

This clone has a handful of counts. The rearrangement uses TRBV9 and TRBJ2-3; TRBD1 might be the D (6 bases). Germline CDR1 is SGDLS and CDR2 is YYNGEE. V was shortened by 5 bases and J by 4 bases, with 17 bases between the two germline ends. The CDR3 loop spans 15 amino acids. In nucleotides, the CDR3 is TGTGCCAGCAGTCGAAGGCAAGGGGGAGCAGATACGCAGTATTTT. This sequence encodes CASSRRQGGADTQYF.

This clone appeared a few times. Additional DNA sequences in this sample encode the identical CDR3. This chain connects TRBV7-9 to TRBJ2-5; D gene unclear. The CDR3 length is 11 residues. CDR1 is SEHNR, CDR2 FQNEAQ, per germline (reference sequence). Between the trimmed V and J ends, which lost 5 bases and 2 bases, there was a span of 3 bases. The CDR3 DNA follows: TGTGCCAGCAGCGCTCAAGAGACCCAGTACTTC. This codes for CASSAQETQYF. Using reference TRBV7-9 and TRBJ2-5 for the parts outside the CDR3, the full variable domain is DTGVSQNPRHKITKRGQNVTFRCDPISEHNRLYWYRQTLGQGPEFLTYFQNEAQLEKSRLLSDRFSAERPKGSFSTLEIQRTEQGDSAMYLCASSAQETQYFGPGTRLLVL.

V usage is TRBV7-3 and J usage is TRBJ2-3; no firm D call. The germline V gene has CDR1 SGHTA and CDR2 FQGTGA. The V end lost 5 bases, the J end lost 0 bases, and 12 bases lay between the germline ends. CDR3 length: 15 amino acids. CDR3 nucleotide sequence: TGTGCCAGCAGCCTAATAAAGGCGAGCACAGATACGCAGTATTTT. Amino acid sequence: CASSLIKASTDTQYF.

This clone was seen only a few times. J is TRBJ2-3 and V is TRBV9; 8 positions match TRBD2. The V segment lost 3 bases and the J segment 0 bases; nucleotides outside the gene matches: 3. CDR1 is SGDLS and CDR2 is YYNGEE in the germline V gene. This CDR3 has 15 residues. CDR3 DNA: TGTGCCAGCAGCGCGGTAGCGGGGAGCACAGATACGCAGTATTTT. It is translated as CASSAVAGSTDTQYF. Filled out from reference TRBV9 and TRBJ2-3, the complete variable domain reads DSGVTQTPKHLITATGQRVTLRCSPRSGDLSVYWYQQSLDQGLQFLIQYYNGEERAKGNILERFSAQQFPDLHSELNLSSLELGDSALYFCASSAVAGSTDTQYFGPGTRLTVL.

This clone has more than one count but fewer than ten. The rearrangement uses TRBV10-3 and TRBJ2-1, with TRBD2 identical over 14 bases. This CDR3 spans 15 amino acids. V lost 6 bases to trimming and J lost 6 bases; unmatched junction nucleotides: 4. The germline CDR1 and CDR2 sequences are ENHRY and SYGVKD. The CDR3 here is CAISGLAGGTNEQFF. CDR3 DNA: TGTGCCATCAGCGGACTAGCGGGAGGTACCAATGAGCAGTTCTTC.

CDR3 residues: CSVYPGQSYGYTF. CDR3 nucleotide sequence: TGCAGCGTATACCCGGGACAGAGTTATGGCTACACCTTC. The chain combines TRBV29-1 with TRBJ1-2; 7 bases line up with TRBD1. The CDR3 spans 13 residues. Germline assignment: CDR1 SQVTM and CDR2 ANQGSEA. The J segment lost 5 bases and the V segment lost 6 bases, leaving 9 bases of the junction unmatched.

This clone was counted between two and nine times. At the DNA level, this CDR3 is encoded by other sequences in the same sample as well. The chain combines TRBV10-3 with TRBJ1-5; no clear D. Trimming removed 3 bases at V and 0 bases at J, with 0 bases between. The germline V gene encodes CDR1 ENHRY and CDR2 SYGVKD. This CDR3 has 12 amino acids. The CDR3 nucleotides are TGTGCCATCAGTGATAGCAATCAGCCCCAGCATTTT. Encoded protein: CAISDSNQPQHF.

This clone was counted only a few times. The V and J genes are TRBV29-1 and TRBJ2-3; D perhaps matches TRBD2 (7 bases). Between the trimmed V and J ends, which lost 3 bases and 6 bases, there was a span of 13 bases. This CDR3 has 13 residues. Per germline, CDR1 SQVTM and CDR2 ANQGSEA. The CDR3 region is CSVEGGPGDTQYF. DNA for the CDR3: TGCAGCGTTGAGGGGGGGCCAGGGGATACGCAGTATTTT.

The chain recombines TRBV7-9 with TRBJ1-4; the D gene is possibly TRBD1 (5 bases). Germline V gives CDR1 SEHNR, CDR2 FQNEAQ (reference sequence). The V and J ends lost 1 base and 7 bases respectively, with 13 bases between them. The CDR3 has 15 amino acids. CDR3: CASSLGTFTGEKLFF. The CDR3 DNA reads TGTGCCAGCAGCTTAGGGACATTTACTGGTGAAAAACTGTTTTTT.

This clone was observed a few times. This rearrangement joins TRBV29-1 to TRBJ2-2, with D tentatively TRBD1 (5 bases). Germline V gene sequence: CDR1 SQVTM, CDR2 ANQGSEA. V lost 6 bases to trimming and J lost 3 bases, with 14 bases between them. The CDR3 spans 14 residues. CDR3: CSVAAPGHTGELFF. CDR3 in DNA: TGCAGCGTCGCAGCCCCAGGGCACACCGGGGAGCTGTTTTTT.